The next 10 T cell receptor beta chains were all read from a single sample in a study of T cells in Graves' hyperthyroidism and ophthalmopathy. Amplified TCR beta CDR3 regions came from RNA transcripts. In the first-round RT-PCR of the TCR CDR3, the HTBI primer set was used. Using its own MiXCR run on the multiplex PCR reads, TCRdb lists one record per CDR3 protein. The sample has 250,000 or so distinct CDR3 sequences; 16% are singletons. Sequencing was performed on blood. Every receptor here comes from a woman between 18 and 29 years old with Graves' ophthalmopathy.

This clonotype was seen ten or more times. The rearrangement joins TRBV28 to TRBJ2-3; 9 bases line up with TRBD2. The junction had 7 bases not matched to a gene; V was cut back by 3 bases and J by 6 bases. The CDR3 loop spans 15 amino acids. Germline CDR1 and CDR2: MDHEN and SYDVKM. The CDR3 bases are TGTGCCAGCAGTTTTGGCGGGGGGGCGGGGGATACGCAGTATTTT. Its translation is CASSFGGGAGDTQYF.

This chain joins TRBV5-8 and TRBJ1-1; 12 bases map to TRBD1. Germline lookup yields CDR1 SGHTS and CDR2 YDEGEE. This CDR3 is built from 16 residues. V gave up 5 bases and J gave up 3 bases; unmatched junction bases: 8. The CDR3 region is CASRSGTGGAYTEAFF. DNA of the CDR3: TGTGCCAGCAGGAGCGGGACAGGGGGCGCTTACACTGAAGCTTTCTTT.

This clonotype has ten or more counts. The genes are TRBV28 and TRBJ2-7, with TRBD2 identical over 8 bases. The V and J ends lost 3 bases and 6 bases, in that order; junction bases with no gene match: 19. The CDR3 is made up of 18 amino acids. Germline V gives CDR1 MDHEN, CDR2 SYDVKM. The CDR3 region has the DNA TGTGCCAGCAGTTTTTCCCCTATCTGGAACGGGAGGGCGGGCGAGCAGTACTTC. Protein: CASSFSPIWNGRAGEQYF.

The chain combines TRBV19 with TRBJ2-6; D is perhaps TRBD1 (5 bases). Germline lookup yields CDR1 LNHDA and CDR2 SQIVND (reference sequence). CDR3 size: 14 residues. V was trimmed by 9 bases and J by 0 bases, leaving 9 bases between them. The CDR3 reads CASKQVSGANVLTF. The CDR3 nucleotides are TGTGCCAGCAAACAGGTCTCTGGGGCCAACGTCCTGACTTTC.

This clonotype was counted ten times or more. The CDR3 nucleotides read TGTGCCAGCAGTCATCCCCCTGGGGGGAGCCAAATTACCGGGGAGCTGTTTTTT. This gives the protein CASSHPPGGSQITGELFF. The chain recombines TRBV12-3 or TRBV12-4 with TRBJ2-2, with D maybe TRBD2 (6 bases). Trimming removed 5 bases from V and 5 bases from J, with 24 bases in between. This CDR3 has 18 residues.

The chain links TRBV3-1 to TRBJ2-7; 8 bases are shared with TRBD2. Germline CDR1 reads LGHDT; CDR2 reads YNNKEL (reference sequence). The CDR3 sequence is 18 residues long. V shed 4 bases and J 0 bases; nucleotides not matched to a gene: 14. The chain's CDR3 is CASSRLSGTSGNSYEQYF. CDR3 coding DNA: TGTGCCAGCAGCCGGCTAAGTGGAACTAGCGGAAACTCCTACGAGCAGTACTTC.

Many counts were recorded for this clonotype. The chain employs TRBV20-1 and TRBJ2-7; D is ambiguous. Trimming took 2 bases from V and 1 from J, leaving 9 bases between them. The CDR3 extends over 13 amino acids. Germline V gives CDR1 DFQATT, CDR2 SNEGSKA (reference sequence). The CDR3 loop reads CSARSRKSYEQYF. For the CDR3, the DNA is TGCAGTGCTAGAAGTCGTAAGTCCTACGAGCAGTACTTC.

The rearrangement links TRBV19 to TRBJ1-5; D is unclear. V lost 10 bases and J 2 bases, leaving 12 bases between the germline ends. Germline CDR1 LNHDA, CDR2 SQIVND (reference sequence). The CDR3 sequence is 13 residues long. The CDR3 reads CATETARNQPQHF. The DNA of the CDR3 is TGTGCCACCGAGACGGCCCGCAATCAGCCCCAGCATTTT.

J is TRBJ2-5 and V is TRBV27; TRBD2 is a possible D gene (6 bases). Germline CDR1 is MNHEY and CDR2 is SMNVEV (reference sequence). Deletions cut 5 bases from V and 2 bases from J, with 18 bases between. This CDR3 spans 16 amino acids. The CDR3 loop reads CASSPRGSGLQETQYF. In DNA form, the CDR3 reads TGTGCCAGCAGTCCGAGAGGGAGCGGGTTGCAAGAGACCCAGTACTTC.

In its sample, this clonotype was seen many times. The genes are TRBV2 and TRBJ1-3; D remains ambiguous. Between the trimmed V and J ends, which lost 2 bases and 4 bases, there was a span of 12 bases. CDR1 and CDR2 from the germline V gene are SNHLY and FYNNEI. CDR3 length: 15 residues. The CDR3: CASSELTMGGNTIYF. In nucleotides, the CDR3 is TGTGCCAGCAGTGAATTGACCATGGGCGGAAACACCATATATTTT.